These 9 T cell receptor beta chains share one sample of origin, sequenced in a study of graft-versus-host responses after intestinal transplantation. These receptors' targets are unknown. Some clones are missing from TCRdb's copy, which holds only in-frame ones; the method was immunoSEQ multiplex PCR. The data hold about 150,000 clones, with over 90% observed a single time. The sample consisted of unstimulated CD4+ T cells sorted from spleen or lymph node cells, taken before intestinal transplant. The receptor source for this set is a human donor who received an intestinal transplant.

This chain connects TRBV5-8 to TRBJ2-5, with D tentatively TRBD2 (6 bases). The CDR3 spans 15 residues. In germline, CDR1 is SGHTS, CDR2 YDEGEE. V dropped 0 bases and J dropped 3 bases, with 12 bases sitting between them. CDR3 nucleotides: TGTGCCAGCAGCTTGGATGGGCAGCGGGAAGAGACCCAGTACTTC. Translated, it gives CASSLDGQREETQYF.

The chain employs TRBV28 and TRBJ2-7; 12 bases are shared with TRBD2. V lost 2 bases and J lost 3; bases outside the gene matches: 2. The V gene's germline CDR1 is MDHEN and CDR2 SYDVKM. The CDR3 length is 15 residues. CDR3 sequence (DNA): TGTGCCAGCAGTTTACGACTAGCGGGAGTCTACGAGCAGTACTTC. It encodes CASSLRLAGVYEQYF. The entire variable domain, with the rest obtained from reference TRBV28 and TRBJ2-7, is as follows: DVKVTQSSRYLVKRTGEKVFLECVQDMDHENMFWYRQDPGLGLRLIYFSYDVKMKEKGDIPEGYSVSREKKERFSLILESASTNQTSMYLCASSLRLAGVYEQYFGPGTRLTVT.

The J gene is TRBJ2-1, the V gene TRBV7-2; maybe TRBD1 (6 bases). CDR1 is SGHTA, CDR2 FQGNSA, per germline. This CDR3 spans 13 amino acids. V was clipped by 5 bases and J by 5 bases, with 10 bases between them. CDR3: CASSGTQDNEQFF. The CDR3 nucleotides are TGTGCCAGCAGCGGGACACAGGACAATGAGCAGTTCTTC.

The chain links TRBV6-5 to TRBJ2-4; D possibly corresponds to TRBD1 (6 bases). CDR1 is MNHEY and CDR2 is SVGAGI in the germline V gene. The CDR3 contains 13 residues. The V and J ends lost 5 bases and 1 base respectively, with 6 bases between them. CDR3 sequence: CASSQGAKNIQYF. CDR3 nucleotides: TGTGCCAGCAGTCAGGGGGCCAAAAACATTCAGTACTTC.

The V gene is TRBV7-2, the J gene TRBJ1-4; 9 nucleotides line up with TRBD1. J was trimmed by 8 bases and V by 4 bases; bases with no gene match: 5. Per the germline V gene, CDR1 is SGHTA and CDR2 is FQGNSA. The CDR3 length is 14 residues. The CDR3 DNA is TGTGCCAGCAGCTACGACAGGGGGAGGGAAAAACTGTTTTTT. Translated: CASSYDRGREKLFF.

This clone was found once. The rearrangement links TRBV5-5 to TRBJ2-7, with D perhaps matching TRBD1 (6 bases). CDR1 SGHKS and CDR2 YYEKEE come from the germline V gene (reference sequence). The CDR3 has 14 amino acids. Trimming pared 0 bases from V and 2 bases from J, leaving 9 bases between. In nucleotides, the CDR3 is TGTGCCAGCAGCTTGGACAGGGCTCCCTACGAGCAGTACTTC. Its translation is CASSLDRAPYEQYF.

V gene TRBV14 combines with J gene TRBJ2-7, with unresolved D. Looked up from germline, CDR1 is SGHDN and CDR2 is FVKESK. The CDR3 length is 12 residues. Trimming stripped 2 bases from V and 4 bases from J, with 6 bases between. CDR3 in amino acids: CASSQLGYEQYF. The CDR3 DNA is TGTGCCAGCAGCCAACTCGGATACGAGCAGTACTTC.

The CDR3 sequence: CASSLATGTSTDTQYF. As DNA, the CDR3 is TGTGCCAGCAGCTTAGCGACCGGGACTAGCACAGATACGCAGTATTTT. This chain links TRBV7-6 with TRBJ2-3, with a tentative D call TRBD2 (6 bases). The CDR3 consists of 16 residues. Germline V gene data show CDR1 as SGHVS and CDR2 as FNYEAQ. V dropped 0 bases and J dropped 0 bases, with 10 bases sitting between them.

V and J are TRBV18 and TRBJ2-4, with 10 bases fitting TRBD1. Germline CDR1 and CDR2: KGHSH and LQKENI. Germline trimming cut 3 bases from V and 6 bases from J; bases unmatched to any gene: 5. The CDR3 spans 15 residues. Here the CDR3 DNA reads TGTGCCAGCTCACCGACAGGGGGCGCGGTAAACATTCAGTACTTC. Translated, it gives CASSPTGGAVNIQYF.